This T cell receptor beta chain was recovered during a study of blood T cell repertoires in COVID-19. Study in general: Both acute and convalescent COVID-19 samples were obtained from the United States, Italy and Spain. Nucleic acid was either cDNA or gDNA, and it came from T cells, B-cell-depleted T cells, or PBMCs.

The table lists this clone with a few counts. Trimming pared 2 bases from V and 0 bases from J, leaving 13 bases between. Germline values: CDR1 LGHNA, CDR2 YSLEER. The CDR3 is 17 residues long. The authors' processing: For nucleated cells, counts were estimated from reference gene primer amplification. Produced via immunoSEQ multiplex PCR; TCRdb's table is partial and in-frame only. The DNA was the basis for D and trimming; V, J and clone size are from that table. The profile covers roughly 65,000 clones, with roughly 80% appearing a single time and 16% taken by the ten largest. Sequencing was done on a sample of peripheral blood. This TCR derives from a man aged 55 to 69 with acute or convalescent COVID-19. The V gene is TRBV4-3, the J gene TRBJ1-4; TRBD1 might be the D (6 bases). CDR3 nucleotides: TGCGCCAGCAGCCAAACCGCAGGGGTCCCAACTAATGAAAAACTGTTTTTT. The encoded protein is CASSQTAGVPTNEKLFF.